This T cell receptor (beta chain) was sequenced for a study of blood T cell repertoires in COVID-19. V was trimmed by 4 bases and J by 7 bases, leaving 16 bases between them. Germline-derived CDR1 and CDR2 are MGHDK and SYGVNS. The CDR3 has 14 amino acids. Generated by immunoSEQ multiplex PCR, the TCRdb table keeps only in-frame clones and is missing some. Of about 100,000 clones listed, around 79% were seen once; the top ten hold 24%. This clone was recorded once. V usage is TRBV25-1 and J usage is TRBJ1-2, with D maybe TRBD1 (6 bases). This TCR derives from a human donor in a cohort sampled during active COVID-19. Sequencing used peripheral blood. As DNA, the CDR3 is TGTGCCAGCAGTGGGACAGTGCCCCTACGTGGCTACACCTTC. Its translation: CASSGTVPLRGYTF.